The entry below gives a single T cell receptor beta chain sequence along with its context. No antigen is known for it. No quality values exist for individual bases; no much larger clone is one base distant. Between about 2014 and 2017, the patients underwent resection in either Japan or China. Two lung cancer pathologists independently reviewed H&E slides to confirm the histologic diagnosis of every case. Premalignant or tumor cells were enriched for nucleic acid extraction by macro-dissection performed after pathologic assessment. DNA was isolated from FFPE tissue using the AllPrep DNA/RNA FFPE Kit. The entry originates in a study of immune evolution from preneoplasia to lung adenocarcinoma (dated by TCRdb to the early 2020s). Regarding the research as a whole: HLA loss of heterozygosity was observed in approximately 7%, 15% and 30% of AIS, MIA and ADC lesions, respectively, and was not observed in any AAH lesions. It was reported in the study that over a hundred samples were used for TCR sequencing. A total of roughly 46 patients contributed TCR sequencing data. Resected precursor lesions (AAH, AIS, MIA) and invasive adenocarcinomas were compared against paired morphologically normal lung tissue. Whole exome sequencing and methylation data from the same cohort of nodules were integrated with the immune data. POLYSOLVER was used to infer Class I HLA alleles from exome data, while LOHHLA was used to detect allele-specific HLA loss. Sample size was determined by specimen availability and not by a prior power calculation. The overall cohort was made up of 53 patients with pulmonary nodules who had surgical resection. The study used immune gene expression, TCR sequencing and multiplex immunofluorescence to profile the immune contexture of lung adenocarcinoma precursors and invasive adenocarcinoma.

CDR1 and CDR2 are drawn from the germline V gene: SGDLS, YYNGEE. V is clipped by 8 bases and J by 6 bases, and the sequence between their germline boundaries is 12 bases long. The CDR3 sequence holds 12 residues, the cysteine and phenylalanine included. The CDR3 DNA has 36 bases and is translated from base 1. TCR beta CDR3 regions were sequenced from DNA using the immunoSEQ hsTCRbeta Kit. As for the authors' bioinformatics: The ImmunoSEQ Analyzer was used to analyse the TCR sequencing data. T cell clonality was defined as 1 minus Pielou's evenness, as computed on productive rearrangements. The inverse Simpson index, applied to productive templates, was used to measure T cell diversity. T cell density was TCR beta template counts normalized to usable DNA, estimated by amplifying and sequencing housekeeping genes. Two-sided Kruskal-Wallis tests were used to compare TCR metrics between histologic stages. Imported from immuneACCESS, the table was reduced by TCRdb to in-frame sequences with V and J called. These copies leave out some clones; in studies compared against another copy, an unresolved V gene accounts for under half, and the cause of the remainder is not known. D and trimming come from the DNA, and the V and J calls and clone size come from that table. The sample has 10,000 to 12,000 clones on record, roughly 80% of them singletons. Of the sample, roughly 3.5% is held by the ten largest clones.

Points the paper makes about the study in general: The highest top T cell clone frequencies were observed in normal lung, and a progressive decrease in top T cell clone frequencies appeared to occur from AAH through AIS, MIA and invasive adenocarcinoma. Normal lung showed the highest clonality, whereas later-stage lesions appeared to have higher T cell density and diversity but lower clonality. Compared with EGFR-mutant or double wild-type lesions, KRAS-mutant nodules had the highest T cell clonality. The findings reflected association rather than direct causation, and larger cohorts with long-term follow-up and longitudinal biopsies were considered necessary. Because all patients came from Japan and China, whether the findings apply to Western populations was uncertain.

This clonotype was obtained from a person aged 70 to 79 with lung adenocarcinoma. The sequence joins TRBV9 to TRBJ2-1; the D region may be TRBD1 or TRBD2, each matching 6 bases equally. Sequenced: FFPE minimally invasive lung adenocarcinoma tissue. This specimen's cell subset or site label, interpreted: micro-invasive lung adenocarcinoma (MIA). The nucleotide sequence reads as follows: TGTGCCAGTTCGGGGGCGACCAATGAGCAGTTCTTC. The resulting protein is CASSGATNEQFF.